Presented here are 20 T cell receptor beta chains from one specimen sequenced in a study of cytomegalovirus exposure and HLA in healthy donors. The PCR used 60 Vbeta and 13 Jbeta primers. Libraries were prepared by immunoSEQ multiplex PCR; TCRdb keeps only in-frame clonotypes and omits some of them. The sample has 120,000 to 150,000 clones, 75% to 90% seen once. The sequenced sample consisted of PBMCs. Receptors were obtained from a woman aged 25 to 39 in good health and CMV-seronegative.

The chain recombines TRBV27 with TRBJ1-2, with 9 positions matching TRBD1. The CDR3 runs 13 residues. Germline V gene sequence: CDR1 MNHEY, CDR2 SMNVEV (reference sequence). Trimming removed 6 bases from V and 6 bases from J; junction bases left unmatched: 5. The DNA of the CDR3 is TGTGCCAGCAGCCCAGACAGGGGGGATGGCTACACCTTC. Protein sequence: CASSPDRGDGYTF.

The V gene is TRBV19, the J gene TRBJ1-2; TRBD1 might be the D (6 bases). The V end lost 0 bases, the J end lost 7 bases, and 12 bases lay between the germline ends. The V gene's germline CDR1 is LNHDA and CDR2 SQIVND (reference sequence). This CDR3 contains 14 residues. For the CDR3, the DNA is TGTGCCAGTAGTATAGAAAGGGGGACCGCTGGCTACACCTTC. This gives the protein CASSIERGTAGYTF.

This clone was counted only a few times. The chain carries TRBV5-6 and TRBJ1-5; 10 bases match TRBD1. The CDR3 is 15 amino acids. CDR1 is SGHDT and CDR2 is YYEEEE in the germline V gene. Trimming at V came to 4 bases and at J to 6 bases, leaving 7 bases not matched to a gene. DNA of the CDR3: TGTGCCAGCAGCCTCGGACAGGGGGTACGTCAGCCCCAGCATTTT. This codes for CASSLGQGVRQPQHF.

The chain joins TRBV5-1 to TRBJ1-2; 8 bases agree with TRBD1. CDR3 length equals 15 residues. Unmatched junction bases numbered 10, after V lost 5 bases and J lost 4 bases. The germline gives CDR1 SGHRS, CDR2 YFSETQ. CDR3 loop: CASRPRTGTGYGYTF. Here the CDR3 DNA reads TGCGCCAGCAGACCCCGGACAGGGACAGGCTATGGCTACACCTTC.

V and J are TRBV7-3 and TRBJ2-5; tentatively, D is TRBD2 (5 bases). Per the germline V gene, CDR1 is SGHTA and CDR2 is FQGTGA. V shed 6 bases and J shed 5 bases, with 13 bases lying between them. The CDR3 is 13 residues long. CDR3 in amino acids: CASSFSGRETQYF. DNA of the CDR3: TGTGCCAGCAGTTTCTCGGGAAGGGAGACCCAGTACTTC.

This chain connects TRBV5-4 to TRBJ2-7; tentative D call: TRBD2 (5 bases). Germline lookup yields CDR1 SGHNT and CDR2 YYREEE (reference sequence). V was shortened by 0 bases and J by 3 bases, with 16 bases between the two germline ends. CDR3 size: 16 residues. CDR3 in amino acids: CASSLGSSTHYYEQYF. The CDR3 bases are TGTGCCAGCAGCTTGGGGTCTAGCACTCATTACTACGAGCAGTACTTC. The full variable domain, completed using reference TRBV5-4 and TRBJ2-7, is ETGVTQSPTHLIKTRGQQVTLRCSSQSGHNTVSWYQQALGQGPQFIFQYYREEENGRGNFPPRFSGLQFPNYSSELNVNALELDDSALYLCASSLGSSTHYYEQYFGPGTRLTVT.

V and J are TRBV30 and TRBJ2-7, with TRBD2 identical over 8 bases. The V gene's germline CDR1 is GTSNPN and CDR2 SVGIG (reference sequence). After removal of 3 bases from V and 1 base from J, the junction contained 8 bases not matched to a gene. The CDR3 totals 15 residues. CDR3 protein: CAWSGGAGTSYEQYF. The CDR3 nucleotides are TGTGCCTGGAGCGGGGGGGCCGGGACTTCCTACGAGCAGTACTTC.

V is TRBV10-3 and J is TRBJ2-3; tentative D call: TRBD2 (6 bases). This CDR3 is 17 amino acids long. The V and J ends lost 3 bases and 3 bases respectively, with 19 bases between them. Germline V gene sequence: CDR1 ENHRY, CDR2 SYGVKD. CDR3 sequence (DNA): TGTGCCATCAGTGACGTCTTTGGGGGGAGAGGAACAGATACGCAGTATTTT. This translates into CAISDVFGGRGTDTQYF.

The chain joins TRBV7-2 to TRBJ2-6; 7 positions agree with TRBD2. This CDR3 has 16 amino acids. The J segment lost 8 bases and the V segment lost 3 bases, leaving 10 bases of the junction unmatched. CDR1 is SGHTA and CDR2 is FQGNSA in the germline V gene. The CDR3 coding sequence is TGTGCCAGCAGCTTTGGGCCTTCCGGGAGGTCCAACGTCCTGACTTTC. Translation gives CASSFGPSGRSNVLTF.

This clone was counted a single time. The rearrangement joins TRBV10-3 to TRBJ2-3, with a possible D match to TRBD2 (5 bases). The germline V gene has CDR1 ENHRY and CDR2 SYGVKD. Trimming removed 3 bases at V and 0 bases at J, with 7 bases between. The CDR3 runs to 14 residues. CDR3 region: CAISEAASTDTQYF. As DNA, the CDR3 is TGTGCCATCAGTGAAGCGGCTAGCACAGATACGCAGTATTTT.

This clone appeared a few times. The V call is TRBV4-1, the J call TRBJ2-2; 9 nucleotides agree with TRBD1. This CDR3 contains 17 residues. Germline CDR1 reads MGHRA; CDR2 reads YSYEKL. V was clipped by 4 bases and J by 0 bases; unmatched bases: 6. For the CDR3, the DNA is TGCGCCAGCAGCCGTGGACAGGGGCGAACGAACACCGGGGAGCTGTTTTTT. This sequence encodes CASSRGQGRTNTGELFF.

The V gene is TRBV5-1, the J gene TRBJ2-3, with 8 bases identical to TRBD2. The length of the CDR3 is 18 residues. V lost 0 bases, J lost 2 bases, and 11 bases stayed unmatched. CDR1 is SGHRS, CDR2 YFSETQ, per germline. The CDR3 DNA reads as TGCGCCAGCAGCTTGGTGATAGCGGGGCCGTTACCCACAGATACGCAGTATTTT. The encoded protein is CASSLVIAGPLPTDTQYF. The whole variable domain, filled in from reference TRBV5-1 and TRBJ2-3, reads KAGVTQTPRYLIKTRGQQVTLSCSPISGHRSVSWYQQTPGQGLQFLFEYFSETQRNKGNFPGRFSGRQFSNSRSEMNVSTLELGDSALYLCASSLVIAGPLPTDTQYFGPGTRLTVL.

The chain is built from TRBV7-9 and TRBJ1-5, with 9 positions matching TRBD1. The CDR3 loop spans 13 amino acids. The J segment lost 1 base and the V segment lost 8 bases, leaving 0 bases of the junction unmatched. CDR1 and CDR2 (germline): SEHNR, FQNEAQ (reference sequence). The CDR3 DNA follows: TGTGCCAGCGGGACAGGGAGCAATCAGCCCCAGCATTTT. Translating it yields CASGTGSNQPQHF.

The chain has TRBV29-1 and TRBJ1-1; TRBD1 matches 7 bases. This CDR3 has 12 residues. J was trimmed by 5 bases and V by 5 bases; bases with no gene match: 5. Germline lookup yields CDR1 SQVTM and CDR2 ANQGSEA. Here the CDR3 reads CSVNSDRTEAFF. CDR3 nucleotides: TGCAGCGTTAATTCGGACAGGACTGAAGCTTTCTTT.

The CDR3 reads CASSPGQQNSPLHF. In DNA, the CDR3 is TGTGCCAGCTCACCCGGACAGCAAAATTCACCCCTCCACTTT. The V call is TRBV18, the J call TRBJ1-6; TRBD1 is a possible D gene (6 bases). The CDR3 spans 14 residues. The V end lost 3 bases, the J end lost 7 bases, and 10 bases lay between the germline ends. Germline CDR1 KGHSH, CDR2 LQKENI.

The chain is built from TRBV6-5 and TRBJ1-5, with a possible D match to TRBD1 (5 bases). Trimming took 6 bases from V and 0 from J, leaving 12 bases between them. The CDR3 sequence is 15 residues long. Germline-derived CDR1 and CDR2 are MNHEY and SVGAGI. The CDR3 sequence is CASRPRVYSNQPQHF. For the CDR3, the DNA is TGTGCCAGCAGGCCCAGGGTCTATAGCAATCAGCCCCAGCATTTT.

This rearrangement joins TRBV27 to TRBJ2-2; D might be TRBD1 (5 bases). This CDR3 contains 18 residues. Germline-derived CDR1 and CDR2 are MNHEY and SMNVEV (reference sequence). V lost 5 bases and J lost 5, with 24 bases in between. CDR3 in amino acids: CASSPRFETATRTGELFF. As DNA, the CDR3 is TGTGCCAGCAGTCCTCGCTTTGAGACAGCTACGAGGACCGGGGAGCTGTTTTTT.

This chain links TRBV7-2 with TRBJ1-2; 7 bases align to TRBD1. Germline V gives CDR1 SGHTA, CDR2 FQGNSA. V lost 5 bases and J lost 5; bases outside the gene matches: 5. The CDR3 runs 13 residues. CDR3 sequence: CASSPRQGYGYTF. The CDR3 bases are TGTGCCAGCAGCCCCCGACAGGGTTATGGCTACACCTTC.

The V gene is TRBV5-1, the J gene TRBJ2-3; TRBD1 agrees at 8 bases. This CDR3 is built from 18 residues. Germline trimming cut 0 bases from V and 4 bases from J; bases unmatched to any gene: 13. CDR1 SGHRS and CDR2 YFSETQ come from the germline V gene. CDR3: CASSLAGVDRVVSDTQYF. CDR3 nucleotide sequence: TGCGCCAGCAGCTTGGCCGGGGTGGACAGGGTCGTTTCAGATACGCAGTATTTT.

This clone was picked up one time. The chain uses TRBV18 and TRBJ1-5; D is uncertain. The V end lost 1 base, the J end lost 3 bases, and 7 bases lay between the germline ends. The CDR3 consists of 14 residues. Germline-derived CDR1 and CDR2 are KGHSH and LQKENI. The chain's CDR3 is CASSPLRNNQPQHF. CDR3 coding DNA: TGTGCCAGCTCACCACTGAGGAACAATCAGCCCCAGCATTTT.